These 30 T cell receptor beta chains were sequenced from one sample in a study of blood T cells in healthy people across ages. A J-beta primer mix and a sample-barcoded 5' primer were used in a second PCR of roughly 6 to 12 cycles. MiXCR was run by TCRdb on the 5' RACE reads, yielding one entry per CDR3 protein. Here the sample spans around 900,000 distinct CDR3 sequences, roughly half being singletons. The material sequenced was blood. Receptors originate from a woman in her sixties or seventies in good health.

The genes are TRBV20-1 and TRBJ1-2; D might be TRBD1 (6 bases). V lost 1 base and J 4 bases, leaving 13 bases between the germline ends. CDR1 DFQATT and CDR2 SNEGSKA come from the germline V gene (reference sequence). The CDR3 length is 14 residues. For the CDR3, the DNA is TGCAGTGCTAGAGCTGGGGGCGAGGTCTATGGCTACACCTTC. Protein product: CSARAGGEVYGYTF.

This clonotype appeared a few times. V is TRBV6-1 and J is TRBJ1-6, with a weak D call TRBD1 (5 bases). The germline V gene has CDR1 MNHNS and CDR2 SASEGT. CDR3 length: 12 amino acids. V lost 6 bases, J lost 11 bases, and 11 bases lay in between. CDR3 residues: CASSPGRAPLHF. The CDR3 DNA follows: TGTGCCAGCAGCCCGGGACGGGCACCCCTCCACTTT.

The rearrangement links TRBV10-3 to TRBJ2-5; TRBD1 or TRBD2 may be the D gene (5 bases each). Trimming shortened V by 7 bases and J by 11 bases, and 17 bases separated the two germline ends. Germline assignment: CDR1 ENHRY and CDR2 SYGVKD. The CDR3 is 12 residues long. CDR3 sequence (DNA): TGTGCCATCATTGATGGGCCCTGGGGGCAGTACTTC. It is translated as CAIIDGPWGQYF.

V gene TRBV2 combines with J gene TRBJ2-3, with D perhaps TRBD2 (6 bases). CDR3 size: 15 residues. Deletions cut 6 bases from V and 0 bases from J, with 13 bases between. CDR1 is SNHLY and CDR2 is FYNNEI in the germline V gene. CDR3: CASRYLAASTDTQYF. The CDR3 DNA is TGTGCCAGCAGGTACTTAGCGGCTAGCACAGATACGCAGTATTTT.

The CDR3 here is CSARDPVRANTEAFF. In nucleotides, the CDR3 is TGCAGTGCTAGAGATCCCGTTCGGGCGAACACTGAAGCTTTCTTT. This chain links TRBV20-1 with TRBJ1-1, with D unresolved. V was pared by 0 bases and J by 1 base, with 12 bases between. Germline V lookup: CDR1 DFQATT, CDR2 SNEGSKA (reference sequence). The CDR3 spans 15 residues.

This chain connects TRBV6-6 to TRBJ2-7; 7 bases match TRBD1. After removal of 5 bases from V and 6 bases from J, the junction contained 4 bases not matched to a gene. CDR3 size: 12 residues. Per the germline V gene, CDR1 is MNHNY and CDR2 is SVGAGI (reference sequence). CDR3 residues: CASSTTGVEQYF. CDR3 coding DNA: TGTGCCAGCAGTACCACAGGGGTCGAGCAGTACTTC.

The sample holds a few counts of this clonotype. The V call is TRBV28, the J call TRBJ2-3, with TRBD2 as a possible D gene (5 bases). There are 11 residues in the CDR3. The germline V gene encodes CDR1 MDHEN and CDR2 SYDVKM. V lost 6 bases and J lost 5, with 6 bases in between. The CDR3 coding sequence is TGTGCCAGCAGAGCGGTAGATACGCAGTATTTT. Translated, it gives CASRAVDTQYF.

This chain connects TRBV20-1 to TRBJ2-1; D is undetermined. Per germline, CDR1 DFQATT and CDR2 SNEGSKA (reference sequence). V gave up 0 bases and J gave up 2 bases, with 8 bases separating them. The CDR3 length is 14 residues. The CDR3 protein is CSARDKTTYNEQFF. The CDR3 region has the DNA TGCAGTGCTAGAGATAAGACCACCTACAATGAGCAGTTCTTC.

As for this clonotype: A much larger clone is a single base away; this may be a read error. The CDR3 sequence is CASRPSGRGWETQYF. The CDR3, as DNA: TGTGCCAGCAGGCCTAGCGGGAGAGGTTGGGAGACCCAGTACTTC. The rearrangement links TRBV3-1 to TRBJ2-5, with 10 nucleotides matching TRBD2. Germline CDR1 LGHDT, CDR2 YNNKEL (reference sequence). CDR3 length equals 15 residues. V lost 6 bases and J lost 5; bases outside the gene matches: 9.

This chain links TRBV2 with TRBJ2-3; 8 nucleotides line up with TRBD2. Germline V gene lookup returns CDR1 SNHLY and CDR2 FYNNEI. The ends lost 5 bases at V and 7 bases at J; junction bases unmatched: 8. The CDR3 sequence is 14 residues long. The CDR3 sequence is CASSRLAGENTQYF. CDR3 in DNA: TGTGCCAGCAGTCGGCTAGCGGGCGAAAATACGCAGTATTTT.

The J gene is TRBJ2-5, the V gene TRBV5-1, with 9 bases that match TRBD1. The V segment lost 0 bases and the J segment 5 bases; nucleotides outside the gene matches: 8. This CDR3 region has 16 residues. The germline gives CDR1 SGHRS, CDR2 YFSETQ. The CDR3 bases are TGCGCCAGCAGCTTGGTTCCGGGACAGGGTCTCGAGACCCAGTACTTC. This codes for CASSLVPGQGLETQYF.

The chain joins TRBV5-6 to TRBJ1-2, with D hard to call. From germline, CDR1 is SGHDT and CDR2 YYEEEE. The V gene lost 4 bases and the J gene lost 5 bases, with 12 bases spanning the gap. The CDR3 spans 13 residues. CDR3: CASSAVAVYGYTF. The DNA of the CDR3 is TGTGCCAGCAGCGCTGTGGCGGTGTATGGCTACACCTTC.

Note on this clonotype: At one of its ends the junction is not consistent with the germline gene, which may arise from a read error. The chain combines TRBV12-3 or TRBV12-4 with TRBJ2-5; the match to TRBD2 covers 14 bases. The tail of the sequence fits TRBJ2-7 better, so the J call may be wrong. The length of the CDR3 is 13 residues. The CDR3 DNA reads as TGCGCCACCCGACTAGCGGGAGGGCGCGAGCAGTACTTC. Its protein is CATRLAGGREQYF.

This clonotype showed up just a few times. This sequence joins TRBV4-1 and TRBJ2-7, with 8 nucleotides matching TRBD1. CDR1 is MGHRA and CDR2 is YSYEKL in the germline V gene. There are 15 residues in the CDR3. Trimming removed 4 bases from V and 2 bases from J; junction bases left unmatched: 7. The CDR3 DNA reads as TGCGCCAGCAGCCGTGGACAGGGTAGCGCCTACGAGCAGTACTTC. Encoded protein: CASSRGQGSAYEQYF.

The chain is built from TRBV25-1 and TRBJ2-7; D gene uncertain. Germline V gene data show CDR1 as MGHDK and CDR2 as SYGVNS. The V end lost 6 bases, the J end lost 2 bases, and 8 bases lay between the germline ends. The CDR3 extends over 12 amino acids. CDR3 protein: CASRKGTYEQYF. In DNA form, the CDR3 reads TGTGCCAGCAGAAAAGGGACCTACGAGCAGTACTTC.

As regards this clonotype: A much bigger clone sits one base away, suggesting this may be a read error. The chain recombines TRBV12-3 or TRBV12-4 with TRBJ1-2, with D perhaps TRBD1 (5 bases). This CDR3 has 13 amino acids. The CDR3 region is CACSLGPRGGYTF. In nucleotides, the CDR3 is TGTGCCTGCAGTTTGGGGCCAAGGGGTGGCTACACCTTC.

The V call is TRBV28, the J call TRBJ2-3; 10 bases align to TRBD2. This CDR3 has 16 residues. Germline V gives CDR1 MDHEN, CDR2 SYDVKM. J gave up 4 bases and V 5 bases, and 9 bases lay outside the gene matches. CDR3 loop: CASSKWASGSPDTQYF. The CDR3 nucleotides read TGTGCCAGCAGTAAATGGGCTAGCGGGAGCCCAGATACGCAGTATTTT.

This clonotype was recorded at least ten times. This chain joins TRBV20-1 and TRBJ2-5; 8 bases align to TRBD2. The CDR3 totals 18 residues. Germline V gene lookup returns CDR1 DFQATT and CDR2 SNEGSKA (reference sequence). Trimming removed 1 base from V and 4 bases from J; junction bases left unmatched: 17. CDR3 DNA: TGCAGTGCTAGAGTCCTTCCGCGGGAGGTTTTAATGGGAGAGACCCAGTACTTC. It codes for CSARVLPREVLMGETQYF.

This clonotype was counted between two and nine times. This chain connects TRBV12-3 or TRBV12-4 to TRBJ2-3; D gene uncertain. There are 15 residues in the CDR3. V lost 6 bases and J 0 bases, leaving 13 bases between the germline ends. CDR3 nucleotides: TGTGCCAGCAGCCGCGCGGCACGGAGCACAGATACGCAGTATTTT. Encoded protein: CASSRAARSTDTQYF.

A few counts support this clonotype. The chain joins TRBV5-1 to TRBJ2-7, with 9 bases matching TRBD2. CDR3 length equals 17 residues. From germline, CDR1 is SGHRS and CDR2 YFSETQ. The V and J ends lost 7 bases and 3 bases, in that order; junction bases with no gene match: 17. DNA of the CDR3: TGCGCCAGCCAGCTCCAACCCCAGGCTAGCGGGATCTACGAGCAGTACTTC. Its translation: CASQLQPQASGIYEQYF.

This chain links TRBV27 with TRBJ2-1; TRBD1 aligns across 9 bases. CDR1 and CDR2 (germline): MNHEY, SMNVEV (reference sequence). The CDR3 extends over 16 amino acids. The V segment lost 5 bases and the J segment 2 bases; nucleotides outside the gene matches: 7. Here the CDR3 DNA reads TGTGCCAGCAGTCCCTGGACAGGGGAAACCTACAATGAGCAGTTCTTC. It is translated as CASSPWTGETYNEQFF.

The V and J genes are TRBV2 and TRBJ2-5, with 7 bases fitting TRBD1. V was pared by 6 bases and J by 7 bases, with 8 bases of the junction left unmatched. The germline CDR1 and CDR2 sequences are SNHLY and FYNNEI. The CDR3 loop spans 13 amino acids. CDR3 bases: TGTGCCAGCAGCAGGGGACAGTCTGCGACCCAGTACTTC. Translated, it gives CASSRGQSATQYF.

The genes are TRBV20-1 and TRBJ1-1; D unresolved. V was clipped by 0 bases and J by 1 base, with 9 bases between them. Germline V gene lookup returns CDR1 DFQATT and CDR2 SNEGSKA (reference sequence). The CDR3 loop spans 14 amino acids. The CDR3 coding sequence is TGCAGTGCTAGAGAACATACCCCGAACACTGAAGCTTTCTTT. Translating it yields CSAREHTPNTEAFF.

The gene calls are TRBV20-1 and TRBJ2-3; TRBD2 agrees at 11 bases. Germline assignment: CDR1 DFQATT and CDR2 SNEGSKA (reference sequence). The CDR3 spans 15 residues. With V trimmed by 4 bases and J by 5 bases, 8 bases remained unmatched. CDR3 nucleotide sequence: TGCAGTGCTACTTATAGCGGGAGGGCCGTAGATACGCAGTATTTT. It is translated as CSATYSGRAVDTQYF.

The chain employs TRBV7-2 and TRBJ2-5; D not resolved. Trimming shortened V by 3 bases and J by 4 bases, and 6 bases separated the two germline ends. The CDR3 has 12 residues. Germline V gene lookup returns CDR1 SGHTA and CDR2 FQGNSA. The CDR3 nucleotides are TGTGCCAGCAGCTTTAAACGAGAGACCCAGTACTTC. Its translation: CASSFKRETQYF. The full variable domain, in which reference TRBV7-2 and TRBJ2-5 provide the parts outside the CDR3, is GAGVSQSPSNKVTEKGKDVELRCDPISGHTALYWYRQSLGQGLEFLIYFQGNSAPDKSGLPSDRFSAERTGGSVSTLTIQRTQQEDSAVYLCASSFKRETQYFGPGTRLLVL.

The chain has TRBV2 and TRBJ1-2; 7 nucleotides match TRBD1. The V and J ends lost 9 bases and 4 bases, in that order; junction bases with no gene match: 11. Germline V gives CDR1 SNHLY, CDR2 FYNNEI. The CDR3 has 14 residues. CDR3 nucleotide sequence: TGTGCCAGAAGACAGGGAACAACCGGCTATGGCTACACCTTC. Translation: CARRQGTTGYGYTF.

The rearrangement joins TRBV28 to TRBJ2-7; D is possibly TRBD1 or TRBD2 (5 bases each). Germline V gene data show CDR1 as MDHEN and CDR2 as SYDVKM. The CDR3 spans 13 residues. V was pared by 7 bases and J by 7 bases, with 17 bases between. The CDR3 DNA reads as TGTGCCAGCACGCAAACGGGGCGGCGGGAGCAGTACTTC. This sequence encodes CASTQTGRREQYF.

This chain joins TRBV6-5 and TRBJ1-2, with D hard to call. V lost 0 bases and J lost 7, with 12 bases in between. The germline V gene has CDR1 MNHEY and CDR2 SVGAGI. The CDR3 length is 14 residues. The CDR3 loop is CASSYSRWGIGYTF. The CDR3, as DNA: TGTGCCAGCAGTTACTCGAGATGGGGTATTGGCTACACCTTC.

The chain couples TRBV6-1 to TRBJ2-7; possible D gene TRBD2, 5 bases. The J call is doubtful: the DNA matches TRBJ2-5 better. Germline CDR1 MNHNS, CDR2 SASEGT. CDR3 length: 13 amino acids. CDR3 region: CASSSLSRGTQYF. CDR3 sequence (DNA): TGTGCCAGCAGTTCCCTGTCACGGGGGACCCAGTACTTC.

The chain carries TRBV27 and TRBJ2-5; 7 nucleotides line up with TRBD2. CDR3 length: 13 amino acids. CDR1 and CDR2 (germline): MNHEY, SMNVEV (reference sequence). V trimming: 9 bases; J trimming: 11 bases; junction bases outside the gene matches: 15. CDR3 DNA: TGTGCCAGTCAACGGGGGGTTGTGAATGAGCAGTACTTC. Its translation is CASQRGVVNEQYF.